These 5 T cell receptor beta chains were all obtained from the same sample, sequenced in a study of blood T cell repertoires in COVID-19. Sequencing used immunoSEQ multiplex PCR; TCRdb keeps in-frame clones, though not all of them. The table lists around 140,000 clones, over 70% of them singletons, with 3.5% to 4% in the top ten. Sequencing was done on a sample of peripheral blood. These receptors were obtained from a man between 70 and 80 years old who had recovered from COVID-19.

The rearrangement links TRBV6-1 to TRBJ2-2, with TRBD2 as a possible D gene (6 bases). Germline V CDR1 and CDR2: MNHNS, SASEGT. The ends were cut back, 1 base at V and 7 bases at J, with 13 bases in the middle. This CDR3 has 15 amino acids. The CDR3 nucleotides are TGTGCCAGCAGTGAAGTAGGAGGGGCGGGCGGGGAGCTGTTTTTT. It yields the protein CASSEVGGAGGELFF.

V is TRBV28 and J is TRBJ1-4; D gene unclear. Germline-derived CDR1 and CDR2 are MDHEN and SYDVKM. Trimming removed 6 bases at V and 0 bases at J, with 8 bases between. The CDR3 has 14 amino acids. CDR3 region: CASSETATNEKLFF. The DNA of the CDR3 is TGTGCCAGCAGCGAGACTGCAACTAATGAAAAACTGTTTTTT. Using reference TRBV28 and TRBJ1-4 for the parts outside the CDR3, the full variable domain is DVKVTQSSRYLVKRTGEKVFLECVQDMDHENMFWYRQDPGLGLRLIYFSYDVKMKEKGDIPEGYSVSREKKERFSLILESASTNQTSMYLCASSETATNEKLFFGSGTQLSVL.

V is TRBV11-2 and J is TRBJ2-5, with D perhaps matching TRBD2 (7 bases). The V end lost 1 base, the J end lost 6 bases, and 12 bases lay between the germline ends. The CDR3 is made up of 14 amino acids. CDR1 and CDR2 from the germline V gene are SGHAT and FQNNGV. The CDR3 bases are TGTGCCAGCAGCTTAGGGGGGGGCGGGCAGACCCAGTACTTC. It encodes CASSLGGGGQTQYF.

This clone was seen a few times. The chain links TRBV13 to TRBJ2-7, with D perhaps matching TRBD2 (5 bases). The V end lost 4 bases, the J end lost 1 base, and 14 bases lay between the germline ends. Germline CDR1 reads PRHDT; CDR2 reads FYEKMQ (reference sequence). The length of the CDR3 is 15 residues. CDR3 DNA sequence: TGTGCCAGCAGCTGGGGAGAGGACTTTTCCTACGAGCAGTACTTC. Its protein product is CASSWGEDFSYEQYF.

The V gene is TRBV5-8, the J gene TRBJ2-7, with 9 bases lining up with TRBD1. V was pared by 3 bases and J by 2 bases, with 6 bases of the junction left unmatched. CDR1 SGHTS and CDR2 YDEGEE come from the germline V gene. The CDR3 length is 15 residues. Here the CDR3 DNA reads TGTGCCAGCAGCTGGACAGGGGCCGTCACCTACGAGCAGTACTTC. Translating gives CASSWTGAVTYEQYF.